The source of this T cell receptor beta chain is a study of blood T cell repertoires in COVID-19. As for the study in general: Spain, Italy and the United States supplied samples that represented acute and convalescent COVID-19.

Method: immunoSEQ multiplex PCR; TCRdb's copy keeps in-frame clones and lacks some. This table holds roughly 130,000 clones, 84% found once. Trimming shortened V by 5 bases and J by 5 bases, and 16 bases separated the two germline ends. The CDR3 is 15 amino acids. CDR1 and CDR2 (germline): MNHEY, SMNVEV (reference sequence). The TCR was taken from a man aged 40-55 years with acute COVID-19. V usage is TRBV27 and J usage is TRBJ1-3; no clear D gene. The sample comprised PBMCs or T cells enriched from blood (not recorded which). The CDR3 region is CASSTFGTDRNTIYF. The DNA for the CDR3 is TGTGCCAGCAGTACTTTCGGCACAGACCGAAACACCATATATTTT.